One T cell receptor beta chain is described in this entry. The ends lost 4 bases at V and 0 bases at J; junction bases unmatched: 4. This CDR3 comprises 16 residues. CDR1 and CDR2 from the germline V gene are MDHEN and SYDVKM. The sample belongs to a study of PD-1 blockade in classical Hodgkin lymphoma. Patients all relapsed after autologous stem cell transplantation, and there was variation in brentuximab vedotin exposure. Sequencing used immunoSEQ multiplex PCR; TCRdb keeps in-frame clones, though not all of them. The repertoire holds about 18,000 clones, with 80% to 85% as singletons. Source: peripheral blood mononuclear cells (PBMCs), taken at baseline. The V and J genes are TRBV28 and TRBJ1-1, with 11 bases aligning to TRBD1. This receptor was identified in a human donor with classical Hodgkin lymphoma. The CDR3 DNA reads TGTGCCAGCAGTTCGGGACAGGGGGAACTGAACACTGAAGCTTTCTTT. It translates to CASSSGQGELNTEAFF.